This paragraph reports one TCR beta chain. Its antigen is not known. 60 Vbeta and 13 Jbeta primers were used in PCR. Using immunoSEQ multiplex PCR, the repertoire was profiled, and TCRdb retains in-frame clones only, with some absent. The table lists about 160,000 clones, around 80% of them singletons. CDR1 and CDR2 from the germline V gene are SEHNR and FQNEAQ (reference sequence). Germline trimming cut 5 bases from V and 7 bases from J; bases unmatched to any gene: 7. The CDR3 is 15 residues long. This entry is derived from a study of cytomegalovirus exposure and HLA in healthy donors. Study context: As an earlier analysis found, 180 million or so T cells yielded about 100 million unique TCR beta sequences. Points from the study as a whole: Reports showed the classifier diagnosing cytomegalovirus status with high specificity and sensitivity. V- and J-gene trimming of TCR beta was linked (in a later analysis) to a missense DCLRE1C variant.

All the people who gave samples were healthy bone marrow donors. The TCR comes from a girl aged 5 to 17 in good health and CMV-seropositive. The rearrangement links TRBV7-9 to TRBJ2-3, with TRBD2 matching over 12 bases. Sequencing was performed on PBMCs. This CDR3 reads CASSPSGGAIYTQYF. CDR3 coding DNA: TGTGCCAGCAGCCCTAGCGGGGGGGCCATATATACGCAGTATTTT.